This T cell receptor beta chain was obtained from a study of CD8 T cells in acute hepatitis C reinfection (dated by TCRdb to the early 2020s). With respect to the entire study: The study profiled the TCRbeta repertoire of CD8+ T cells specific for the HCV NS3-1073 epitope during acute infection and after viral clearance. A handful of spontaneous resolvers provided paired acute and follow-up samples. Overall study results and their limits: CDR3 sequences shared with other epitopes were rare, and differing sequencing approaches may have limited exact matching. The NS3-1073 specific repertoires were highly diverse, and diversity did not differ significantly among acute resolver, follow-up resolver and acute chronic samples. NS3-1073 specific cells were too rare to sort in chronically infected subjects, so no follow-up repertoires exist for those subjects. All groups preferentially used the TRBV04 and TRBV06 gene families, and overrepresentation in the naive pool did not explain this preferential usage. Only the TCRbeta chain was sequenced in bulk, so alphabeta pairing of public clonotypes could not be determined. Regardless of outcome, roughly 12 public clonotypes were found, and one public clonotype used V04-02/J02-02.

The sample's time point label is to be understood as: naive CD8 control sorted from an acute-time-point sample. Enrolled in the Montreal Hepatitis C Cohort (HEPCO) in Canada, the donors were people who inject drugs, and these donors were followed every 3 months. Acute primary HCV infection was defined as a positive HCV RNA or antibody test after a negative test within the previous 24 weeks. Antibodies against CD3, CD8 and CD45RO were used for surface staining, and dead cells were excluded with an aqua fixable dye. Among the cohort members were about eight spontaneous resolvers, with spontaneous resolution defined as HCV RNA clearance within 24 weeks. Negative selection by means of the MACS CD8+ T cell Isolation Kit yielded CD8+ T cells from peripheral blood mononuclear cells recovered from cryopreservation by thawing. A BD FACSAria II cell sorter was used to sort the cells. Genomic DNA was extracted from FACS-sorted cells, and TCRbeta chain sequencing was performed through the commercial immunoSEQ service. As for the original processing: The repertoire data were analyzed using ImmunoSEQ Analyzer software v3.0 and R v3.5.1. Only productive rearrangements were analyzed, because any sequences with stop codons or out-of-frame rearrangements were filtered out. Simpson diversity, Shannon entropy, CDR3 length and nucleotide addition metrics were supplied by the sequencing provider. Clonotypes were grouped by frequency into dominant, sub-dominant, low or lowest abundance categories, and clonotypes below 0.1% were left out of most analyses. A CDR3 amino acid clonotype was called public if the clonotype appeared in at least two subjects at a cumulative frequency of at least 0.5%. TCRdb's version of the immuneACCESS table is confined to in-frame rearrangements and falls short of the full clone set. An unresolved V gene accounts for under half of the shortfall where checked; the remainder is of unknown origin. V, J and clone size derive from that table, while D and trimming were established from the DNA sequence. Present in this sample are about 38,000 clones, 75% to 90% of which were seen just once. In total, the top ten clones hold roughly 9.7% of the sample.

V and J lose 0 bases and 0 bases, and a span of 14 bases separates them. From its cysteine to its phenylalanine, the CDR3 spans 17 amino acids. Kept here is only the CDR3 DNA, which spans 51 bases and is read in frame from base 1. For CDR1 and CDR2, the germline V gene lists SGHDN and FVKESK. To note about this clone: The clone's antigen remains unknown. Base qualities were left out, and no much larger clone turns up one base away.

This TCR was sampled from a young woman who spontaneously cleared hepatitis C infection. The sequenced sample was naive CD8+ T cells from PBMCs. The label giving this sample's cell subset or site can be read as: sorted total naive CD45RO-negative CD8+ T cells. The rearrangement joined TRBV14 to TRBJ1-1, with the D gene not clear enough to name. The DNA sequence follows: TGTGCCAGCAGCCAAGATCTCGGGAACCTAATGAACACTGAAGCTTTCTTT. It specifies CASSQDLGNLMNTEAFF.